This entry describes one TCR beta chain. Under the authors' procedure: For nucleated cells, counts were estimated from reference gene primer amplification. Assay used: immunoSEQ multiplex PCR; TCRdb lists only in-frame clones, some missing. The DNA was the basis for D and trimming; V, J and clone size are from that table. In the table there are 250,000 or so clones, 70% to 90% of which are singletons. These data are taken from a study of blood T cell repertoires in COVID-19. Study-wide background: Whether acute or convalescent, the COVID-19 samples came from the United States, Italy and Spain. T cells, B-cell-depleted T cells, or PBMCs supplied cDNA or gDNA.

Germline V gives CDR1 LGHDT, CDR2 YNNKEL (reference sequence). J gave up 4 bases and V 4 bases, and 3 bases lay outside the gene matches. The CDR3 has 13 amino acids. The rearrangement joins TRBV3-1 (or the pseudogene TRBV3-2) to TRBJ1-2, with 7 bases matching TRBD1. The TCR originated in an elderly man with acute or convalescent COVID-19. Sequencing was done on a sample of peripheral blood. The CDR3 protein is CASSPGTVYGYTF. CDR3 bases: TGTGCCAGCAGCCCCGGGACAGTCTATGGCTACACCTTC.